This T cell receptor beta chain was recorded in a study of cytomegalovirus exposure and HLA in healthy donors. Study information: Assignment to the Caucasian-associated ancestry cluster applied to 81% of the 350 to 500 genotyped donors.

Note on this clone: The antigen remains undetermined.

V shed 6 bases and J 0 bases; nucleotides not matched to a gene: 5. The CDR3 has 15 residues. From germline, CDR1 is SGHRS and CDR2 YFSETQ. Both 60 Vbeta primers and 13 Jbeta primers went into the PCR. Authors' processing steps: There were about 80 million unique TCR beta chains by a later count, and 10 million to 12 million of them were shared. Generated by immunoSEQ multiplex PCR, the TCRdb table keeps only in-frame clones and is missing some. That table supplies the V and J calls and clone size; D and trimming were determined from the DNA. The record lists about 160,000 clones, of which the ten most abundant hold 1.5% to 2%. Study outcomes and limitations: Researchers counted 164 TCR beta chains as cytomegalovirus-associated.

What was sequenced was PBMCs. The genes are TRBV5-1 and TRBJ2-2, with 7 bases fitting TRBD2. The TCR originated in a woman between 45 and 60 years old in good health and CMV-seronegative. This CDR3 is CASTLAETNTGELFF. The CDR3 DNA follows: TGCGCCAGCACCCTAGCGGAGACGAACACCGGGGAGCTGTTTTTT.